Shown below are 15 T cell receptor beta chains from a single sample sequenced in a study of cytomegalovirus exposure and HLA in healthy donors. 60 Vbeta and 13 Jbeta primers were used in PCR. Sequencing used immunoSEQ multiplex PCR; TCRdb keeps in-frame clones, though not all of them. This table holds roughly 150,000 clones. Material for sequencing was PBMCs. All receptors derive from a woman aged 45-59 years in good health and CMV-seronegative.

CDR3: CASSQGEHNTEAFF. DNA for the CDR3: TGCGCCAGCAGCCAGGGGGAGCACAACACTGAAGCTTTCTTT. The chain carries TRBV5-1 and TRBJ1-1; TRBD1 matches 7 bases. Germline CDR1 SGHRS, CDR2 YFSETQ. The CDR3 has 14 amino acids. Trimming at V came to 4 bases and at J to 2 bases, leaving 5 bases not matched to a gene.

V and J are TRBV30 and TRBJ1-2, with D tentatively TRBD1 (5 bases). Trimming removed 0 bases at V and 6 bases at J, with 23 bases between. This CDR3 has 17 residues. The germline gives CDR1 GTSNPN, CDR2 SVGIG (reference sequence). The CDR3 nucleotides read TGTGCCTGGAGTGTACAGGTCGGGACCCCCGGGAGAGATGGCTACACCTTC. It specifies CAWSVQVGTPGRDGYTF.

CDR3 amino acids: CASREGGYGYTF. CDR3 nucleotides: TGTGCCAGTAGAGAAGGGGGCTATGGCTACACCTTC. The chain carries TRBV19 and TRBJ1-2; maybe TRBD1 (6 bases). With 6 bases removed from V and 4 bases from J, the gap between germline ends came to 9 bases. CDR3 size: 12 residues. Germline V gene lookup returns CDR1 LNHDA and CDR2 SQIVND (reference sequence).

Turning to this clone: Different DNA sequences within this sample yield the same CDR3. J is TRBJ1-2 and V is TRBV6-1; tentative D call: TRBD1 (5 bases). This CDR3 is 12 amino acids long. Germline assignment: CDR1 MNHNS and CDR2 SASEGT. The V and J ends lost 3 bases and 8 bases respectively, with 10 bases between them. CDR3 sequence: CASSDRGYGYTF. In DNA, the CDR3 is TGTGCCAGCAGTGATCGGGGGTACGGCTACACCTTC.

The chain carries TRBV4-2 and TRBJ2-7; D gene uncertain. This CDR3 has 13 amino acids. Trimming stripped 0 bases from V and 3 bases from J, with 6 bases between. Germline CDR1 is LGHNA and CDR2 is YNFKEQ. The CDR3 sequence: CASSQDRFYEQYF. CDR3 bases: TGTGCCAGCAGCCAAGATCGGTTCTACGAGCAGTACTTC.

The rearrangement joins TRBV28 to TRBJ2-7; 13 nucleotides match TRBD2. CDR1 and CDR2 from the germline V gene are MDHEN and SYDVKM. The CDR3 has 16 residues. V was pared by 3 bases and J by 5 bases, with 7 bases of the junction left unmatched. Here the CDR3 DNA reads TGTGCCAGCAGTTTTTATGGACTAGCGGGAGACAACGAGCAGTACTTC. It specifies CASSFYGLAGDNEQYF. The full variable domain, rest sourced from reference TRBV28 and TRBJ2-7, is DVKVTQSSRYLVKRTGEKVFLECVQDMDHENMFWYRQDPGLGLRLIYFSYDVKMKEKGDIPEGYSVSREKKERFSLILESASTNQTSMYLCASSFYGLAGDNEQYFGPGTRLTVT.

The V and J genes are TRBV18 and TRBJ2-5; tentative D call: TRBD1 (6 bases). Germline V gene sequence: CDR1 KGHSH, CDR2 LQKENI. This CDR3 has 14 residues. Trimming shortened V by 6 bases and J by 1 base, and 12 bases separated the two germline ends. The CDR3 here is CASSIDRTQETQYF. CDR3 in DNA: TGTGCCAGCTCCATTGACAGGACCCAAGAGACCCAGTACTTC.

The chain carries TRBV7-3 and TRBJ2-5; D possibly corresponds to TRBD1 (7 bases). The CDR3 runs 17 residues. Trimming left V 2 bases short and J 2 bases short, with 18 bases between. The germline V gene encodes CDR1 SGHTA and CDR2 FQGTGA. CDR3 sequence (DNA): TGTGCCAGCAGCTTAGCCCGACAGGGTGGGGGGCAAGAGACCCAGTACTTC. Translating it yields CASSLARQGGGQETQYF.

This chain uses TRBV6-6 with TRBJ2-3; the match to TRBD2 covers 7 bases. CDR3 size: 15 residues. Germline CDR1 and CDR2: MNHNY and SVGAGI (reference sequence). V shed 6 bases, J shed 4 bases, and the junction held 10 bases outside the gene matches. This chain's CDR3 is CASSPRTRFADTQYF. CDR3 bases: TGTGCCAGCAGCCCCCGGACTAGATTCGCAGATACGCAGTATTTT.

The chain employs TRBV4-3 and TRBJ2-4; the D gene is possibly TRBD2 (5 bases). Germline CDR1 and CDR2: LGHNA and YSLEER. The ends were cut back, 0 bases at V and 0 bases at J, with 12 bases in the middle. The CDR3 totals 17 residues. This chain's CDR3 is CASSQDGAGLAKNIQYF. CDR3 sequence (DNA): TGCGCCAGCAGCCAAGATGGAGCAGGACTAGCCAAAAACATTCAGTACTTC.

The chain uses TRBV6-5 and TRBJ2-6, with D possibly matching TRBD1 (6 bases). Germline V gives CDR1 MNHEY, CDR2 SVGAGI. V shed 3 bases and J shed 1 base, with 7 bases lying between them. The CDR3 extends over 15 amino acids. The CDR3 spells CASSYQGSGANVLTF. CDR3 nucleotides: TGTGCCAGCAGTTATCAGGGGTCTGGGGCCAACGTCCTGACTTTC.

This chain connects TRBV4-2 to TRBJ2-5, with 11 positions matching TRBD2. Losses at the gene ends were 0 bases for V and 4 bases for J; bases not matched to a gene: 13. This CDR3 contains 19 residues. Germline V gene data show CDR1 as LGHNA and CDR2 as YNFKEQ. For the CDR3, the DNA is TGTGCCAGCAGCCAAGAGTTACTAGCGGGGGTCACGGGGGGAGAGACCCAGTACTTC. Protein sequence: CASSQELLAGVTGGETQYF.

J is TRBJ1-2 and V is TRBV4-2, with 11 bases fitting TRBD1. Trimming at V came to 4 bases and at J to 6 bases, leaving 13 bases not matched to a gene. Germline CDR1 reads LGHNA; CDR2 reads YNFKEQ. CDR3 length: 17 residues. The CDR3 nucleotides are TGTGCCAGCAGCCGAGGGCCACTAGGACAGGGGGCGAATGGCTACACCTTC. Amino acid sequence: CASSRGPLGQGANGYTF.

The rearrangement links TRBV12-5 to TRBJ1-1, with D perhaps matching TRBD1 (6 bases). The V gene lost 5 bases and the J gene lost 12 bases, with 13 bases spanning the gap. The CDR3 runs 11 residues. Germline-derived CDR1 and CDR2 are LGHNT and FRNRAP. In DNA form, the CDR3 reads TGTGCTAGTGGTGTTGCAGGGGAAACTTTCTTT. It specifies CASGVAGETFF.

The rearrangement uses TRBV18 and TRBJ2-7; TRBD2 matches 15 bases. CDR1 and CDR2 (germline): KGHSH, LQKENI. The CDR3 is 15 amino acids. After removal of 2 bases from V and 7 bases from J, the junction contained 3 bases not matched to a gene. CDR3 in DNA: TGTGCCAGCTCACCAAGGGGGACTAGCGGGAGGGAGCAGTACTTC. It encodes CASSPRGTSGREQYF.